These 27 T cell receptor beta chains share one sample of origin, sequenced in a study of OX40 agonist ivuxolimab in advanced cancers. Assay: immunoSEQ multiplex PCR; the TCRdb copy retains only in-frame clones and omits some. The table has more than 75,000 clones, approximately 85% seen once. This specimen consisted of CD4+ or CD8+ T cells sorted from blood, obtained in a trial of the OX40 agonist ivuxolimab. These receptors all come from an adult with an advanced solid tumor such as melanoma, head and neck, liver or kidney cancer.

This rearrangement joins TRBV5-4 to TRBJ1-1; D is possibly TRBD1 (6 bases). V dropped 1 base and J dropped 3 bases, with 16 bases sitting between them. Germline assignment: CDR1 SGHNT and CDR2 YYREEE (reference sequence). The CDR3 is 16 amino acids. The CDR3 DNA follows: TGTGCCAGCAGCTTGCCCGTGGGGGGCCGGGACACTGAAGCTTTCTTT. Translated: CASSLPVGGRDTEAFF.

This CDR3 is CASSLLASPQQFF. CDR3 nucleotide sequence: TGTGCCAGCAGTTTATTGGCTAGCCCTCAGCAGTTCTTC. The V call is TRBV27, the J call TRBJ2-1; weak D call: TRBD2 (5 bases). The CDR3 consists of 13 residues. Trimming pared 1 base from V and 11 bases from J, leaving 12 bases between. The germline V gene has CDR1 MNHEY and CDR2 SMNVEV (reference sequence).

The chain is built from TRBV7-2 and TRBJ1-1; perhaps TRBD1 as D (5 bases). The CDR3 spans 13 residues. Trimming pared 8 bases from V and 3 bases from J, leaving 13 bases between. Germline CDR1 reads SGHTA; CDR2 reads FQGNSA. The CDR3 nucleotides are TGTGCCAGCTCCGGGGCGAGGGACACTGAAGCTTTCTTT. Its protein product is CASSGARDTEAFF.

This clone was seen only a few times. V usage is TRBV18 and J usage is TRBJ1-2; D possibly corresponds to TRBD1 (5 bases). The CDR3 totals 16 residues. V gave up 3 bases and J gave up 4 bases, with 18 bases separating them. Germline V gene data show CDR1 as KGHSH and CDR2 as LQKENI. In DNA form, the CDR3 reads TGTGCCAGCTCACCGCAGACATCCTGGGACCTCTATGGCTACACCTTC. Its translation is CASSPQTSWDLYGYTF.

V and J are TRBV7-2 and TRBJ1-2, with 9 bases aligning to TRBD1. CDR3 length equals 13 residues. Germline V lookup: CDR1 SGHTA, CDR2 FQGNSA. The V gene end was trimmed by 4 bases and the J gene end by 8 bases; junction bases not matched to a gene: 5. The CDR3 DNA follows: TGTGCCAGCAGCTCGACAGGGGGGGGCGGCTACACCTTC. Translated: CASSSTGGGGYTF.

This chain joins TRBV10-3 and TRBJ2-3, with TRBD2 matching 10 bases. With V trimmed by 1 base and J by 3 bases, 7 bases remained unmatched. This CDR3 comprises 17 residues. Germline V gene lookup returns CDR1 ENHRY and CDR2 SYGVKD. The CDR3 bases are TGTGCCATCAGTGAGTTAGGTAGCGGGGGGTATACAGATACGCAGTATTTT. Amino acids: CAISELGSGGYTDTQYF.

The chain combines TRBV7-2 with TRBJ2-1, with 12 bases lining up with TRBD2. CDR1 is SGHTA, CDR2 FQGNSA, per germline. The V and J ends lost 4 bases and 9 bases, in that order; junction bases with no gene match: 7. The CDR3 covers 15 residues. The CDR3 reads CASSYPTSGRTEQFF. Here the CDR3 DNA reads TGTGCCAGCAGCTACCCGACTAGCGGGAGAACTGAGCAGTTCTTC.

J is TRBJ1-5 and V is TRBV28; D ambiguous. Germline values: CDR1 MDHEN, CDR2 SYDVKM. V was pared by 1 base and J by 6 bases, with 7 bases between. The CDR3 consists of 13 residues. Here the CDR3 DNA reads TGTGCCAGCAGTTTATTCGCAGGTCAGCCCCAGCATTTT. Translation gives CASSLFAGQPQHF.

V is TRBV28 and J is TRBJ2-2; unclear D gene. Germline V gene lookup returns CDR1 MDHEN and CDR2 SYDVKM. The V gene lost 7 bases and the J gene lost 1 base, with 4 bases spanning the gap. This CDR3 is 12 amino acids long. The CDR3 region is CASKENTGELFF. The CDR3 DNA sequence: TGTGCCAGCAAGGAGAACACCGGGGAGCTGTTTTTT.

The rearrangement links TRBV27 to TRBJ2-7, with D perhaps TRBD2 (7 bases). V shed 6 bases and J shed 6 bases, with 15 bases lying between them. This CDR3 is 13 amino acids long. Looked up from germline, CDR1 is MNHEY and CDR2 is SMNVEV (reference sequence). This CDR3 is CASSLNREGEQYF. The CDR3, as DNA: TGTGCCAGCAGCTTGAACAGGGAGGGCGAGCAGTACTTC.

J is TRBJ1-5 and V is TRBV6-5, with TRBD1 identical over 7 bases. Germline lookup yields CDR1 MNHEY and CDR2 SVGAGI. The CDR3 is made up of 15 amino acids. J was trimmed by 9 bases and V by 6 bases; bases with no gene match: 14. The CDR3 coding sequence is TGTGCCAGCAGCTCCACCAGACAGGGTTTTAGGCCCCAGCATTTT. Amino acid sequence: CASSSTRQGFRPQHF.

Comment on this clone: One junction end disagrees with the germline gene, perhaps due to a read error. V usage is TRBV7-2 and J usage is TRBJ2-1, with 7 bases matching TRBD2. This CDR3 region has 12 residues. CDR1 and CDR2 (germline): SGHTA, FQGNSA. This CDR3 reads CASREGNNEQFF. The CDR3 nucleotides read TGCGCAAGTAGGGAGGGGAACAATGAGCAGTTCTTC.

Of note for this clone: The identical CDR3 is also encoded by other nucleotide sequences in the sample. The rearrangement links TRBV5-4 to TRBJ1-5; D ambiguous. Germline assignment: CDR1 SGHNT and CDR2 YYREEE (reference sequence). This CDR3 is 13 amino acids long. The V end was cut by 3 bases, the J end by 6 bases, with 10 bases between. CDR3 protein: CASSSEGGQPQHF. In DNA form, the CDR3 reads TGTGCCAGCAGCTCCGAGGGTGGTCAGCCCCAGCATTTT.

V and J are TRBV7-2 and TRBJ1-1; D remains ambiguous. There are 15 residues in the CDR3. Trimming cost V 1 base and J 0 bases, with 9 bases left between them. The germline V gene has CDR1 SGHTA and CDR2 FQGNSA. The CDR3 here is CASSLGSVVNTEAFF. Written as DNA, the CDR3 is TGTGCCAGCAGCTTAGGGTCCGTAGTGAACACTGAAGCTTTCTTT.

CDR3 DNA sequence: TGTGCCAGCTCACAAACGGACCAATACGAGCAGTACGTC. Translated: CASSQTDQYEQYV. The J gene is TRBJ2-7, the V gene TRBV18; D uncertain. The length of the CDR3 is 13 residues. V lost 4 bases, J lost 4 bases, and 11 bases lay in between. Germline V gives CDR1 KGHSH, CDR2 LQKENI.

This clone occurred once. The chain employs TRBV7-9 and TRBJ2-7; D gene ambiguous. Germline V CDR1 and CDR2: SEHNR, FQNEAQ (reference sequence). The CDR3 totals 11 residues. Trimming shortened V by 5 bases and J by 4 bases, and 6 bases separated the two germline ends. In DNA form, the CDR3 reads TGTGCCAGCAGCCGCCTGTACGAGCAGTACTTC. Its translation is CASSRLYEQYF.

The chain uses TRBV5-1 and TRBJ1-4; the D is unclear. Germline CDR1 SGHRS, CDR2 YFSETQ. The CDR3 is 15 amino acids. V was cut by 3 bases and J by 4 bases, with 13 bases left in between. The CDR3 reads CASSSTPNLNEKLFF. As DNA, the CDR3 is TGCGCCAGCAGCTCTACGCCGAATCTTAATGAAAAACTGTTTTTT.

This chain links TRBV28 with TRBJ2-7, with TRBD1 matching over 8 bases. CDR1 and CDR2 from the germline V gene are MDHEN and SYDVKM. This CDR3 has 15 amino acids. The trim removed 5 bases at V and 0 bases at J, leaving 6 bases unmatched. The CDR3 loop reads CASSPRTGSSYEQYF. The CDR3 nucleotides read TGTGCCAGCAGTCCCCGGACAGGGAGCTCCTACGAGCAGTACTTC.

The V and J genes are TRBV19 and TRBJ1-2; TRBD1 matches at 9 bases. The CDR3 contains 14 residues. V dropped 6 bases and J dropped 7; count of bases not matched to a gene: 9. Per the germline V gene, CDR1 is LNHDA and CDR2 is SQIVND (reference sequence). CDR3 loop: CASSRQQGAGGYTF. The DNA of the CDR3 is TGTGCCAGTAGCCGTCAACAGGGGGCCGGTGGCTACACCTTC.

The CDR3: CASSKGAFNEKLFF. In nucleotides, the CDR3 is TGTGCCAGCAGCAAAGGGGCTTTTAATGAAAAACTGTTTTTT. This chain connects TRBV7-2 to TRBJ1-4, with D tentatively TRBD1 (5 bases). With 5 bases removed from V and 4 bases from J, the gap between germline ends came to 11 bases. Germline CDR1 reads SGHTA; CDR2 reads FQGNSA. The CDR3 is 14 residues long.

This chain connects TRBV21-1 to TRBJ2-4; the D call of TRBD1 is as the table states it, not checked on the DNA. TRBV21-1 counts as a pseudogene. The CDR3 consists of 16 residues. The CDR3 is CASSKAGQGAENIQYF. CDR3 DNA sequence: TGTGCCAGCAGCAAAGCGGGGCAGGGGGCGGAAAACATTCAGTACTTC.

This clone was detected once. This CDR3 is CAWRRTSGSYEQYF. DNA for the CDR3: TGTGCCTGGAGAAGGACTAGCGGATCCTACGAGCAGTACTTC. The V call is TRBV30, the J call TRBJ2-7; 10 nucleotides match TRBD2. The J segment lost 1 base and the V segment lost 3 bases, leaving 3 bases of the junction unmatched. CDR1 and CDR2 (germline): GTSNPN, SVGIG (reference sequence). This CDR3 is built from 14 residues.

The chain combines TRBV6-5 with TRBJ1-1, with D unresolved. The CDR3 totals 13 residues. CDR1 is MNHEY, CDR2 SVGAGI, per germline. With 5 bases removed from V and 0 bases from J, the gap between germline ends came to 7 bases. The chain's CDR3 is CASSLELNTEAFF. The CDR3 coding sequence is TGTGCCAGCAGTCTGGAGCTGAACACTGAAGCTTTCTTT.

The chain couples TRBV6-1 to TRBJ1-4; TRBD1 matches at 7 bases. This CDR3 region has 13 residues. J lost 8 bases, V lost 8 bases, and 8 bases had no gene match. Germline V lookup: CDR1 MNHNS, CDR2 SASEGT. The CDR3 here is CASLNRGWEKLFF. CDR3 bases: TGTGCCAGCCTCAACAGGGGTTGGGAAAAACTGTTTTTT.

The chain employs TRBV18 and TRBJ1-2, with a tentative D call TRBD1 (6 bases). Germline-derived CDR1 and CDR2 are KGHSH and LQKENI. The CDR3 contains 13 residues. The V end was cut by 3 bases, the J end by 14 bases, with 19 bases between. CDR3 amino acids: CASSPQNTQGTTF. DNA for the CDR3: TGTGCCAGCTCACCCCAAAATACACAGGGCACAACCTTC.

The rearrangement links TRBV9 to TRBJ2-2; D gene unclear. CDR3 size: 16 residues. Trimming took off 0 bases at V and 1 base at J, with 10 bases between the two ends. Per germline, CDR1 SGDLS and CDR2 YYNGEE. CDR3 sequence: CASSVGAGLNTGELFF. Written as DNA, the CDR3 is TGTGCCAGCAGCGTAGGGGCAGGCTTGAACACCGGGGAGCTGTTTTTT.

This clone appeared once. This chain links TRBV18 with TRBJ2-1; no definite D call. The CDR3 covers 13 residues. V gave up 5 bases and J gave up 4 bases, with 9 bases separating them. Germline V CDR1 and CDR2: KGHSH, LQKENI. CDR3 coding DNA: TGTGCCAGCTCAGGCGACGGTTACAATGAGCAGTTCTTC. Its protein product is CASSGDGYNEQFF.